This TCR beta chain was identified during a study of cytomegalovirus exposure and HLA in healthy donors. Study outcomes and limitations: Cytomegalovirus-associated status was assigned to fewer than 200 TCR beta chains. A missense DCLRE1C variant was associated with V- and J-gene trimming of TCR beta chains in a later analysis, and an independent cohort replicated the association. In a later analysis, CMV-associated beta chains were mostly HLA-associated, it appeared.

PCR primers comprised 60 Vbeta and 13 Jbeta primers. Libraries were prepared by immunoSEQ multiplex PCR; TCRdb keeps only in-frame clonotypes and omits some of them. The sample lists about 120,000 clones, around two thirds occurring once. A note on this clone: Its target is unknown.

The V end was cut by 1 base, the J end by 3 bases, with 5 bases between. CDR1 MNHNS and CDR2 SASEGT come from the germline V gene. This CDR3 contains 13 residues. This rearrangement joins TRBV6-1 to TRBJ2-3; TRBD1 might be the D (5 bases). Sequencing input: PBMCs. This sequence was found in a woman aged 40 to 50 in good health and CMV-seropositive. The CDR3 sequence: CASSEGQTDTQYF. DNA for the CDR3: TGTGCCAGCAGTGAAGGACAGACAGATACGCAGTATTTT.